Shown below are 25 T cell receptor beta chains from a single sample sequenced in a study of shared clonotypes between healthy human individuals. Profiled with immunoSEQ multiplex PCR; TCRdb holds only in-frame clones, not every one. The sample gives around 690,000 clones, 90% of which show up once; 34% is in the top ten. The sample comprised memory CD8+ T cells from PBMCs. Subset: CD45RO+ cells pooled with CCR7-negative TemRA cells. These receptors all come from a man aged 18 to 29 in good health. Some clones in this sample may be carry-over from other donors' samples.

This clone was counted once. This chain connects TRBV7-9 to TRBJ2-1; 12 positions agree with TRBD2. Germline lookup yields CDR1 SEHNR and CDR2 FQNEAQ (reference sequence). There are 17 residues in the CDR3. J was trimmed by 6 bases and V by 2 bases; bases with no gene match: 8. Written as DNA, the CDR3 is TGTGCCAGCAGCTTACTAGCGGGAGGGCGGTTGGGCAATGAGCAGTTCTTC. The encoded protein is CASSLLAGGRLGNEQFF.

This rearrangement joins TRBV5-1 to TRBJ2-2, with D unclear. CDR1 is SGHRS and CDR2 is YFSETQ in the germline V gene. V dropped 2 bases and J dropped 7 bases, with 12 bases sitting between them. The CDR3 sequence is 14 residues long. Written as DNA, the CDR3 is TGCGCCAGCAGCTTAAGGATCGCTAGCGGGGAGCTGTTTTTT. Residues: CASSLRIASGELFF.

This chain connects TRBV7-9 to TRBJ1-1; a possible D gene is TRBD1 (5 bases). This CDR3 is 15 amino acids long. In germline, CDR1 is SEHNR, CDR2 FQNEAQ (reference sequence). V was pared by 1 base and J by 1 base, with 10 bases between. The DNA of the CDR3 is TGTGCCAGCAGCTTAGTCGACGGGGCGAACACTGAAGCTTTCTTT. This gives the protein CASSLVDGANTEAFF.

V usage is TRBV5-1 and J usage is TRBJ2-1; 8 positions match TRBD1. CDR1 SGHRS and CDR2 YFSETQ come from the germline V gene. The CDR3 covers 13 residues. With 1 base clipped from V and 9 bases from J, the junction kept 3 bases outside the gene matches. CDR3 amino acids: CASSLRTGREQFF. The CDR3 region has the DNA TGCGCCAGCAGCTTGAGGACAGGGCGTGAGCAGTTCTTC.

The chain links TRBV7-2 to TRBJ2-2; no clear D. This CDR3 comprises 12 residues. Germline V gene sequence: CDR1 SGHTA, CDR2 FQGNSA. V dropped 5 bases and J dropped 7 bases, with 8 bases sitting between them. This chain's CDR3 is CASSRVGGELFF. The CDR3, as DNA: TGTGCCAGCAGCCGAGTGGGCGGGGAGCTGTTTTTT.

V usage is TRBV28 and J usage is TRBJ2-5, with 8 positions matching TRBD2. The junction had 14 bases not matched to a gene; V was cut back by 7 bases and J by 4 bases. Germline lookup yields CDR1 MDHEN and CDR2 SYDVKM. The CDR3 loop spans 16 amino acids. Here the CDR3 reads CASTGRRTSRGETQYF. In DNA, the CDR3 is TGTGCCAGCACGGGAAGAAGGACTAGCCGGGGAGAGACCCAGTACTTC.

The genes are TRBV15 and TRBJ2-7; TRBD2 matches 9 bases. Germline V CDR1 and CDR2: LNHNV, YYDKDF (reference sequence). The CDR3 runs 16 residues. The V and J ends lost 1 base and 5 bases, in that order; junction bases with no gene match: 9. CDR3 DNA: TGTGCCACCAGCAGAGGGCTCGCGGGAGGGTCCCACGAGCAGTACTTC. Its protein product is CATSRGLAGGSHEQYF.

This clone showed up just a few times. The rearrangement uses TRBV27 and TRBJ2-7; D perhaps matches TRBD2 (5 bases). Germline loops: CDR1 MNHEY, CDR2 SMNVEV (reference sequence). This CDR3 spans 13 amino acids. V was cut by 3 bases and J by 5 bases, with 11 bases left in between. Written as DNA, the CDR3 is TGTGCCAGCAGTTTCACTCTAGCACACGAGCAGTACTTC. Translating it yields CASSFTLAHEQYF.

This clone has only one observation. This CDR3 is CASSYSSSNQPQHF. The CDR3 bases are TGTGCCAGCAGTTACTCTTCCTCCAATCAGCCCCAGCATTTT. The chain joins TRBV6-5 to TRBJ1-5; no clear D gene. Trimming shortened V by 0 bases and J by 3 bases, and 6 bases separated the two germline ends. Germline V gene data show CDR1 as MNHEY and CDR2 as SVGAGI. The CDR3 is 14 residues long.

This clone was counted a single time. This chain uses TRBV7-2 with TRBJ2-3; 7 nucleotides align to TRBD2. The length of the CDR3 is 17 residues. Germline trimming cut 4 bases from V and 1 base from J; bases unmatched to any gene: 11. The germline V gene has CDR1 SGHTA and CDR2 FQGNSA. As DNA, the CDR3 is TGTGCCAGCAGCTCCCGGGACTACGTTCATGGCACAGATACGCAGTATTTT. Translated: CASSSRDYVHGTDTQYF.

This clone has more than one count but fewer than ten. V is TRBV29-1 and J is TRBJ2-2; 7 nucleotides line up with TRBD2. This CDR3 has 13 amino acids. Germline V gene data show CDR1 as SQVTM and CDR2 as ANQGSEA. The CDR3 protein is CSLAEPNTGELFF. The CDR3 DNA follows: TGCAGTCTAGCGGAACCGAACACCGGGGAGCTGTTTTTT.

A single count supports this clone. The CDR3 DNA follows: TGTGCCAGCACAGAGGCCGGGGGCTACGAGCAGTACTTC. Translating gives CASTEAGGYEQYF. The chain combines TRBV5-6 with TRBJ2-7, with D possibly being TRBD2 (6 bases). Germline lookup yields CDR1 SGHDT and CDR2 YYEEEE. CDR3 length: 13 residues. Trimming removed 6 bases from V and 3 bases from J, with 13 bases in between.

The chain couples TRBV7-3 to TRBJ2-2, with 15 bases fitting TRBD2. Germline CDR1 SGHTA, CDR2 FQGTGA. V lost 6 bases to trimming and J lost 4 bases; unmatched junction nucleotides: 6. The CDR3 consists of 17 residues. The CDR3 here is CASSHGLAGGPTGELFF. The DNA of the CDR3 is TGTGCCAGCAGTCACGGACTAGCGGGAGGGCCCACCGGGGAGCTGTTTTTT.

The rearrangement uses TRBV9 and TRBJ1-2; TRBD1 matches at 9 bases. From germline, CDR1 is SGDLS and CDR2 YYNGEE. There are 17 residues in the CDR3. V shed 4 bases and J 2 bases; nucleotides not matched to a gene: 12. The chain's CDR3 is CASSREGQGRPNYGYTF. The DNA for the CDR3 is TGTGCCAGCAGCCGGGAGGGACAGGGCCGCCCCAACTATGGCTACACCTTC. The entire variable domain, with the rest obtained from reference TRBV9 and TRBJ1-2, is as follows: DSGVTQTPKHLITATGQRVTLRCSPRSGDLSVYWYQQSLDQGLQFLIQYYNGEERAKGNILERFSAQQFPDLHSELNLSSLELGDSALYFCASSREGQGRPNYGYTFGSGTRLTVV.

V and J are TRBV19 and TRBJ2-1; possible D gene TRBD2, 6 bases. V shed 8 bases and J shed 7 bases, with 21 bases lying between them. Germline CDR1 is LNHDA and CDR2 is SQIVND (reference sequence). The CDR3 loop spans 15 amino acids. This CDR3 reads CASRSRAGPRNEQFF. The CDR3 nucleotides read TGTGCCAGTCGGTCAAGGGCGGGACCGCGTAATGAGCAGTTCTTC.

The chain joins TRBV7-3 to TRBJ2-3, with a possible D match to TRBD2 (5 bases). CDR1 is SGHTA and CDR2 is FQGTGA in the germline V gene. The CDR3 runs 17 residues. V lost 2 bases, J lost 2 bases, and 17 bases lay in between. In DNA form, the CDR3 reads TGTGCCAGCAGCTTACGCCCCCGGGCGGGCCTCACAGATACGCAGTATTTT. It encodes CASSLRPRAGLTDTQYF.

The chain recombines TRBV5-6 with TRBJ2-1; no reliable D call. Trimming shortened V by 0 bases and J by 6 bases, and 7 bases separated the two germline ends. Germline CDR1 and CDR2: SGHDT and YYEEEE. CDR3 length: 13 amino acids. For the CDR3, the DNA is TGTGCCAGCAGCTTGGTTCTCCCCAATGAGCAGTTCTTC. This gives the protein CASSLVLPNEQFF.

The V and J genes are TRBV4-2 and TRBJ2-7; the D gene is possibly TRBD2 (5 bases). The CDR3 loop spans 15 amino acids. The ends were cut back, 1 base at V and 3 bases at J, with 13 bases in the middle. Germline lookup yields CDR1 LGHNA and CDR2 YNFKEQ. The CDR3 region is CASSQGRQNLYEQYF. CDR3 sequence (DNA): TGTGCCAGCAGCCAAGGGAGGCAGAACCTCTACGAGCAGTACTTC.

This clone was counted between two and nine times. The chain combines TRBV25-1 with TRBJ1-2; the match to TRBD1 covers 7 bases. Unmatched junction bases numbered 10, after V lost 5 bases and J lost 7 bases. The CDR3 has 14 amino acids. In germline, CDR1 is MGHDK, CDR2 SYGVNS. The CDR3 loop reads CASSPTTGRRGYTF. CDR3 nucleotides: TGTGCCAGCAGTCCCACGACAGGGCGACGTGGCTACACCTTC.

Points on this clone: This sample includes further DNA sequences coding for the same CDR3. The chain combines TRBV6-5 with TRBJ2-2; no definite D call. With 0 bases removed from V and 1 base from J, the gap between germline ends came to 9 bases. CDR3 length: 16 residues. Germline V gene data show CDR1 as MNHEY and CDR2 as SVGAGI. The CDR3 sequence is CASSYSMGKNTGELFF. The CDR3 nucleotides read TGTGCCAGCAGTTACTCGATGGGCAAGAACACCGGGGAGCTGTTTTTT.

This clone was seen repeatedly, ten times or more. CDR3 DNA sequence: TGTGCCAGCAGCTCTATCCATAGAGCGGGAGGCTCCACCGGGGAGCTGTTTTTT. This translates into CASSSIHRAGGSTGELFF. This rearrangement joins TRBV13 to TRBJ2-2, with 9 bases identical to TRBD2. Per the germline V gene, CDR1 is PRHDT and CDR2 is FYEKMQ (reference sequence). Trimming at V came to 4 bases and at J to 4 bases, leaving 13 bases not matched to a gene. There are 18 residues in the CDR3. Full variable domain (outside the CDR3, taken from reference TRBV13 and TRBJ2-2): AAGVIQSPRHLIKEKRETATLKCYPIPRHDTVYWYQQGPGQDPQFLISFYEKMQSDKGSIPDRFSAQQFSDYHSELNMSSLELGDSALYFCASSSIHRAGGSTGELFFGEGSRLTVL.

The chain has TRBV27 and TRBJ1-2; 9 bases line up with TRBD1. Germline V lookup: CDR1 MNHEY, CDR2 SMNVEV (reference sequence). This CDR3 comprises 13 residues. V dropped 4 bases and J dropped 9; count of bases not matched to a gene: 6. The CDR3 is CASSSGTGTRYTF. The DNA for the CDR3 is TGTGCCAGCAGTTCCGGGACAGGGACTCGCTACACCTTC.

The J gene is TRBJ2-1, the V gene TRBV29-1; 12 bases fit TRBD2. Trimming took 4 bases from V and 10 from J; bases not matched to a gene: 8. The CDR3 covers 14 residues. Germline V CDR1 and CDR2: SQVTM, ANQGSEA. The CDR3 nucleotides read TGCAGCGTTGTTCTCCGGCTAGCGGGAGGGGAGCAGTTCTTC. Translation: CSVVLRLAGGEQFF.

V is TRBV28 and J is TRBJ2-2; 8 bases map to TRBD1. CDR1 and CDR2 from the germline V gene are MDHEN and SYDVKM. CDR3 size: 18 residues. Trimming at V came to 8 bases and at J to 5 bases, leaving 19 bases not matched to a gene. CDR3 in DNA: TGTGCCAGCGGACATAGGGGAAGTCAGGGGGCGCGTACCGGGGAGCTGTTTTTT. It is translated as CASGHRGSQGARTGELFF. Looking up the rest from reference TRBV28 and TRBJ2-2 gives the full variable domain: DVKVTQSSRYLVKRTGEKVFLECVQDMDHENMFWYRQDPGLGLRLIYFSYDVKMKEKGDIPEGYSVSREKKERFSLILESASTNQTSMYLCASGHRGSQGARTGELFFGEGSRLTVL.

The chain employs TRBV5-6 and TRBJ2-7; D ambiguous. CDR1 SGHDT and CDR2 YYEEEE come from the germline V gene. Between the trimmed V and J ends, which lost 2 bases and 2 bases, there was a span of 8 bases. The CDR3 extends over 13 amino acids. The CDR3: CASSLYTAYEQYF. CDR3 nucleotides: TGTGCCAGCAGCTTATATACAGCCTACGAGCAGTACTTC.